These T cell receptor beta chains were read from a single sample in a study of shared clonotypes between healthy human individuals. The assay was immunoSEQ multiplex PCR, and TCRdb's table has in-frame clones only and misses some. The sample includes about 680,000 clones, about 91% of them seen just once. The specimen was naive CD8+ T cells sorted from blood. The receptors were sampled from a man between 25 and 39 years old in good health. Each CDR3 is given with its conserved first and last residue. A D gene is named only where the DNA matches it firmly. Size is omitted from some rows. Given values are once, few, many or a class for expanded clones.

D: -; J: TRBJ2-1; V: TRBV9; size: -; DNA: TGTGCCAGCAGCGTAGCTCAGTACAATGAGCAGTTCTTC; CDR3: CASSVAQYNEQFF
D: -; J: TRBJ1-2; V: TRBV7-8; size: -; DNA: TGTGCCAGCAGCTTAGCGACGGGAACTAACTATGGCTACACCTTC; CDR3: CASSLATGTNYGYTF
D: -; J: TRBJ1-1; V: TRBV11-2; size: once; DNA: TGTGCCAGCAGCTTAGAGCAGTTGAACACTGAAGCTTTCTTT; CDR3: CASSLEQLNTEAFF
D: TRBD2; J: TRBJ2-7; V: TRBV27; size: -; DNA: TGTGCCAGCAGTCTTCCCGGGACTAGCGGGCCCCACGAGCAGTACTTC; CDR3: CASSLPGTSGPHEQYF
D: TRBD2; J: TRBJ2-2; V: TRBV9; size: -; DNA: TGTGCCAGCAGCGTCTGGTCTAGCGGGACCCCGGAGCTGTTTTTT; CDR3: CASSVWSSGTPELFF
D: TRBD1; J: TRBJ2-1; V: TRBV5-6; size: -; DNA: TGTGCCAGCAGCTTCAGGGACAGTTACAATGAGCAGTTCTTC; CDR3: CASSFRDSYNEQFF
D: -; J: TRBJ2-7; V: TRBV2; size: few; DNA: TGTGCCAGCGGAAGCCCGACCTACGAGCAGTACTTC; CDR3: CASGSPTYEQYF
D: TRBD2; J: TRBJ2-2; V: TRBV19; size: -; DNA: TGTGCCAGTAGTATAGGGCTAGCGGGACTGGCCGGGGAGCTGTTTTTT; CDR3: CASSIGLAGLAGELFF
D: TRBD1; J: TRBJ2-7; V: TRBV29-1; size: -; DNA: TGCAGCGTAAGGGACAGCTCCTACGAGCAGTACTTC; CDR3: CSVRDSSYEQYF
D: -; J: TRBJ1-5; V: TRBV2; size: few; DNA: TGTGCCAGCAGTGGAAAGAGGGGATATAGCAATCAGCCCCAGCATTTT; CDR3: CASSGKRGYSNQPQHF
D: -; J: TRBJ2-3; V: TRBV27; size: -; DNA: TGTGCCAGCAGTTTACTCGGCGGCACAGATACGCAGTATTTT; CDR3: CASSLLGGTDTQYF
D: -; J: TRBJ2-7; V: TRBV5-6; size: -; DNA: TGTGCCAGCAGCCCAGTAGGCGAGGGGTCCTACGAGCAGTACTTC; CDR3: CASSPVGEGSYEQYF
D: -; J: TRBJ2-1; V: TRBV18; size: -; DNA: TGTGCCAGCTCACCCCCCCCAGGGCTGGTTTACAATGAGCAGTTCTTC; CDR3: CASSPPPGLVYNEQFF
D: -; J: TRBJ1-1; V: TRBV4-3; size: -; DNA: TGCGCCAGCAGCCAAGATGGCCAAAGGAACACTGAAGCTTTCTTT; CDR3: CASSQDGQRNTEAFF
D: TRBD1; J: TRBJ1-1; V: TRBV7-3; size: -; DNA: TGTGCCAGCAGCTCGACAGGGGGTCTTACTGAAGCTTTCTTT; CDR3: CASSSTGGLTEAFF
D: TRBD2; J: TRBJ2-7; V: TRBV5-6; size: -; DNA: TGTGCCAGCAGCGCCCAGATTAGCGGGAGGTACGAGCAGTACTTC; CDR3: CASSAQISGRYEQYF
D: TRBD1; J: TRBJ1-1; V: TRBV7-9; size: -; DNA: TGTGCCAGCAGCTTAGAAGGGACAGGGGTTACGAACACTGAAGCTTTCTTT; CDR3: CASSLEGTGVTNTEAFF
D: -; J: TRBJ2-1; V: TRBV7-9; size: -; DNA: TGTGCCAGCAGCCCCCTCGGGGGAAGCTCCTACAATGAGCAGTTCTTC; CDR3: CASSPLGGSSYNEQFF
D: -; J: TRBJ2-3; V: TRBV6-4; size: -; DNA: TGTGCCAGCAGTGACTCAGGACTGCGGGATACGCAGTATTTT; CDR3: CASSDSGLRDTQYF
D: TRBD2; J: TRBJ2-7; V: TRBV7-6; size: -; DNA: TGTGCCAGCAGCTCTCCCGGGACTAACTCCTACGAGCAGTACTTC; CDR3: CASSSPGTNSYEQYF
D: TRBD2; J: TRBJ2-3; V: TRBV2; size: -; DNA: TGTGCCAGCGATCGAGCGGGAGTCATTTCAGAATCCACAGATACGCAGTATTTT; CDR3: CASDRAGVISESTDTQYF
D: -; J: TRBJ2-1; V: TRBV7-9; size: -; DNA: TGTGCCAGCAGCCCTCCCCAGGCTATGGAGCAGTTCTTC; CDR3: CASSPPQAMEQFF
D: -; J: TRBJ1-1; V: TRBV6-5; size: once; DNA: TGTGCCAGCAGTAAAGCGAACACTGAAGCTTTCTTT; CDR3: CASSKANTEAFF
D: -; J: TRBJ2-7; V: TRBV19; size: -; DNA: TGTGCCAGTAGTACGACAGCTACTCGCTACGAGCAGTACTTC; CDR3: CASSTTATRYEQYF
D: -; J: TRBJ1-5; V: TRBV27; size: -; DNA: TGTGCCAGCAGTCCTCTCCGATATAGCAATCAGCCCCAGCATTTT; CDR3: CASSPLRYSNQPQHF
D: -; J: TRBJ2-1; V: TRBV9; size: -; DNA: TGTGCCAGCAGCGTAGCTCTAGACTCCTACAATGAGCAGTTCTTC; CDR3: CASSVALDSYNEQFF
D: -; J: TRBJ2-5; V: TRBV7-8; size: -; DNA: TGTGCCAGCAGCTTAGCCCCGCAGGAGACCCAGTACTTC; CDR3: CASSLAPQETQYF
D: -; J: TRBJ2-7; V: TRBV7-9; size: -; DNA: TGTGCCAGCAGCCCAGCGGGCAGGGGGTATGGCGAGCAGTACTTC; CDR3: CASSPAGRGYGEQYF
D: -; J: TRBJ2-1; V: TRBV4-1; size: -; DNA: TGCGCCAGCAGCTTCCGACTTAGCCGGGATGAGCAGTTCTTC; CDR3: CASSFRLSRDEQFF
D: -; J: TRBJ2-5; V: TRBV29-1; size: -; DNA: TGCAGCGTTGAGCCCTCATTCTTCCAAGAGACCCAGTACTTC; CDR3: CSVEPSFFQETQYF
D: -; J: TRBJ2-5; V: TRBV21-1; size: -; DNA: TGTGCCAGCAGCAATCCTAGACAAGAGACCCAGTACTTC; CDR3: CASSNPRQETQYF
D: -; J: TRBJ1-5; V: TRBV10-1; size: -; DNA: TGCGCCAGCAGTGGTCTAAGGACGAGGGGCAATCAGCCCCAGCATTTT; CDR3: CASSGLRTRGNQPQHF
D: -; J: TRBJ1-5; V: TRBV7-8; size: -; DNA: TGTGCCAGCAGCTTAGGTTGGATGGCGTGGCCCCAGCATTTT; CDR3: CASSLGWMAWPQHF
D: -; J: TRBJ2-1; V: TRBV2; size: once; DNA: TGTGCCAGCAGTGAAGCGACTAGACAGGTTTCAATCAATGAGCAGTTCTTC; CDR3: CASSEATRQVSINEQFF
D: -; J: TRBJ2-2; V: TRBV5-5; size: -; DNA: TGTGCCAGCAGCTTAGCCCGGTACACCGGGGAGCTGTTTTTT; CDR3: CASSLARYTGELFF
D: -; J: TRBJ1-1; V: TRBV19; size: -; DNA: TGTGCCAGTAGTATCGGAGCAGCTGGGGACATGAACACTGAAGCTTTCTTT; CDR3: CASSIGAAGDMNTEAFF
D: -; J: TRBJ2-7; V: TRBV25-1; size: -; DNA: TGTGCCAGCAGTTATGAAACCCACTACGAGCAGTACTTC; CDR3: CASSYETHYEQYF
D: -; J: TRBJ2-1; V: TRBV15; size: -; DNA: TGTGCCACCAGCAGAACCCTGGGGAGCTCCTACAATGAGCAGTTCTTC; CDR3: CATSRTLGSSYNEQFF
D: -; J: TRBJ2-7; V: TRBV9; size: -; DNA: TGTGCCAGCAGCGGCCGAAAAGAAGGGCACGAGCAGTACTTC; CDR3: CASSGRKEGHEQYF
D: -; J: TRBJ1-4; V: TRBV10-3; size: -; DNA: TGTGCCATCAGTGAGTCGGGCAGAACTAATGAAAAACTGTTTTTT; CDR3: CAISESGRTNEKLFF
D: TRBD1; J: TRBJ1-1; V: TRBV29-1; size: -; DNA: TGCAGCGCGAATCCCGGGACAGGGGGCTTCACCAACACTGAAGCTTTCTTT; CDR3: CSANPGTGGFTNTEAFF
D: -; J: TRBJ1-2; V: TRBV7-8; size: -; DNA: TGTGCCAGCAGCTTATTTGGGGTTTCTGGGTCGGCTAACTATGGCTACACCTTC; CDR3: CASSLFGVSGSANYGYTF
D: TRBD2; J: TRBJ2-3; V: TRBV29-1; size: -; DNA: TGCAGCGTTGACGGGGACTTGACGGGAGGATCAGATACGCAGTATTTT; CDR3: CSVDGDLTGGSDTQYF
D: -; J: TRBJ1-2; V: TRBV6-6; size: -; DNA: TGTGCCAGCAGTTACACTGCGGATAACTATGGCTACACCTTC; CDR3: CASSYTADNYGYTF
D: TRBD1; J: TRBJ2-5; V: TRBV7-9; size: -; DNA: TGTGCCAGCAGCGATACCGGGACAGGGGGTCGAGAGACCCAGTACTTC; CDR3: CASSDTGTGGRETQYF
D: -; J: TRBJ2-1; V: TRBV10-3; size: -; DNA: TGTGCCATCAGTTCGTTACAGGTTAGCTACAATGAGCAGTTCTTC; CDR3: CAISSLQVSYNEQFF
D: TRBD1; J: TRBJ1-1; V: TRBV4-1; size: -; DNA: TGCGCCAGCGGACCCGGGACAGGGGGCTCCTTGAACACTGAAGCTTTCTTT; CDR3: CASGPGTGGSLNTEAFF
D: -; J: TRBJ2-7; V: TRBV28; size: -; DNA: TGTGCCAGCAGTTTAATTCCGGGTCCCTACGAGCAGTACTTC; CDR3: CASSLIPGPYEQYF